The T cell receptor (beta chain) described here comes from a study of blood T cell repertoires in COVID-19. At the level of the study: In each case, the material was cDNA or gDNA derived from T cells, B-cell-depleted T cells, or PBMCs.

Original analysis: Quantification of nucleated cells was approximated via reference gene primer amplification. The protocol was immunoSEQ multiplex PCR, while the TCRdb copy is restricted to in-frame clones and leaves out a portion. V and J calls and clone size are copied from that table; D and trimming were computed from the DNA. The data contain 250,000 to 400,000 clones, around 89% of them seen just once; the ten biggest clones take up 1.5% to 2%. Germline V CDR1 and CDR2: LGHDT, YNNKEL (reference sequence). There are 15 residues in the CDR3. V was shortened by 4 bases and J by 4 bases, with 16 bases between the two germline ends.

The sequencing sample was made of peripheral blood. The TCR comes from a woman in her thirties with COVID-19, enrolled during active disease. The chain employs TRBV3-1 (or the pseudogene TRBV3-2) and TRBJ1-2, with a weak D call TRBD1 (6 bases). This CDR3 reads CASSRGAGVTYGYTF. CDR3 in DNA: TGTGCCAGCAGCCGCGGAGCAGGGGTTACCTATGGCTACACCTTC.